Each of the 16 T cell receptor beta chains below was sequenced from the same sample in a study of cytomegalovirus exposure and HLA in healthy donors. Researchers ran the PCR with 60 Vbeta and 13 Jbeta primers. Assay used: immunoSEQ multiplex PCR; TCRdb lists only in-frame clones, some missing. The profile shows 55,000 to 75,000 clones, roughly 80% of them singletons. Sample: PBMCs. The source of these receptors is a woman younger than 45 in good health and CMV-seropositive.

This clone was observed once. The chain employs TRBV28 and TRBJ2-1; D perhaps matches TRBD1 (6 bases). The CDR3 loop spans 16 amino acids. Trimming pared 1 base from V and 6 bases from J, leaving 16 bases between. Germline V lookup: CDR1 MDHEN, CDR2 SYDVKM. This CDR3 reads CASSLSGRGMGNEQFF. The CDR3, as DNA: TGTGCCAGCAGTTTATCGGGTAGGGGGATGGGCAATGAGCAGTTCTTC.

This clone was detected only once. The chain links TRBV27 to TRBJ2-5; 13 bases fit TRBD2. The CDR3 runs 16 residues. J lost 5 bases, V lost 6 bases, and 9 bases had no gene match. CDR1 and CDR2 (germline): MNHEY, SMNVEV (reference sequence). Written as DNA, the CDR3 is TGTGCCAGCAGAAAAGCGGGACTAGCGGGACGGGAGACCCAGTACTTC. This encodes CASRKAGLAGRETQYF.

The CDR3 DNA follows: TGCGCCAGCAGCTTGAATCTGGGGGGGGACAATGAGCAGTTCTTC. Translated, it gives CASSLNLGGDNEQFF. The J gene is TRBJ2-1, the V gene TRBV5-1, with 7 bases aligning to TRBD2. Germline lookup yields CDR1 SGHRS and CDR2 YFSETQ. This CDR3 is built from 15 residues. The V and J ends lost 1 base and 5 bases, in that order; junction bases with no gene match: 6.

The table lists this clone with a few counts. The chain carries TRBV5-1 and TRBJ2-1; 10 bases line up with TRBD2. This CDR3 is 16 amino acids long. Germline V gene sequence: CDR1 SGHRS, CDR2 YFSETQ. V lost 0 bases to trimming and J lost 5 bases; unmatched junction nucleotides: 5. The CDR3 region is CASSLEGLARHNEQFF. The DNA of the CDR3 is TGCGCCAGCAGCTTGGAGGGACTAGCGCGTCACAATGAGCAGTTCTTC.

The chain carries TRBV6-4 and TRBJ2-1; 12 bases agree with TRBD2. The germline V gene has CDR1 MRHNA and CDR2 SNTAGT. The CDR3 is made up of 15 amino acids. V was pared by 5 bases and J by 8 bases, with 7 bases of the junction left unmatched. Written as DNA, the CDR3 is TGTGCCAGCAGTACTCTAGCGGGAGGGCCCCATGAGCAGTTCTTC. Translation: CASSTLAGGPHEQFF.

This clone was counted between two and nine times. This rearrangement joins TRBV11-2 to TRBJ1-4, with D possibly being TRBD1 (5 bases). V was shortened by 4 bases and J by 7 bases, with 13 bases between the two germline ends. This CDR3 is 14 amino acids long. The germline CDR1 and CDR2 sequences are SGHAT and FQNNGV. The CDR3 DNA sequence: TGTGCCAGCAGCTCACGGGGGAGTGGTGAAAAACTGTTTTTT. Its translation: CASSSRGSGEKLFF.

This rearrangement joins TRBV6-5 to TRBJ1-5; the D is unclear. Germline V gene data show CDR1 as MNHEY and CDR2 as SVGAGI. V dropped 6 bases and J dropped 6 bases, with 18 bases sitting between them. This CDR3 has 15 residues. The CDR3 here is CASSPGGGGSQPQHF. For the CDR3, the DNA is TGTGCCAGCAGCCCCGGAGGCGGTGGCAGTCAGCCCCAGCATTTT.

The rearrangement links TRBV13 to TRBJ1-1, with 11 bases lining up with TRBD1. Trimming removed 5 bases from V and 5 bases from J; junction bases left unmatched: 10. Germline loops: CDR1 PRHDT, CDR2 FYEKMQ (reference sequence). The length of the CDR3 is 16 residues. CDR3 DNA: TGTGCCAGCAGCCCCTCCTTCGGACAGGGGGCGACTGAAGCTTTCTTT. Residues: CASSPSFGQGATEAFF. Combining the CDR3 with reference TRBV13 and TRBJ1-1 gives the whole variable domain AAGVIQSPRHLIKEKRETATLKCYPIPRHDTVYWYQQGPGQDPQFLISFYEKMQSDKGSIPDRFSAQQFSDYHSELNMSSLELGDSALYFCASSPSFGQGATEAFFGQGTRLTVV.

In this sample, this clone turned up a few times. The rearrangement uses TRBV5-6 and TRBJ1-5; TRBD1 agrees at 7 bases. The CDR3 spans 14 residues. V lost 4 bases and J lost 3; bases outside the gene matches: 4. CDR1 and CDR2 (germline): SGHDT, YYEEEE. The CDR3 reads CASSLDRANQPQHF. In DNA form, the CDR3 reads TGTGCCAGCAGCCTAGACAGGGCCAATCAGCCCCAGCATTTT.

The chain has TRBV6-1 and TRBJ2-4; 10 positions match TRBD2. Unmatched junction bases numbered 6, after V lost 4 bases and J lost 0 bases. Germline values: CDR1 MNHNS, CDR2 SASEGT. This CDR3 is 17 amino acids long. In DNA form, the CDR3 reads TGTGCCAGCAGTGGTTTCCGGACTAGCGGAGCCAAAAACATTCAGTACTTC. Its translation: CASSGFRTSGAKNIQYF.

This clone has only a few counts. V is TRBV11-1 and J is TRBJ1-1; D is uncertain. The V gene's germline CDR1 is SGHAT and CDR2 FQDESV (reference sequence). V shed 3 bases and J shed 1 base, with 12 bases lying between them. This CDR3 comprises 15 residues. In DNA, the CDR3 is TGTGCCAGCAGCTTTTTGGCCCACCCGAACACTGAAGCTTTCTTT. Its protein is CASSFLAHPNTEAFF.

This clone turned up a few times. The gene calls are TRBV7-8 and TRBJ2-3, with 9 bases aligning to TRBD2. V was clipped by 2 bases and J by 1 base; unmatched bases: 10. The CDR3 extends over 18 amino acids. CDR1 and CDR2 from the germline V gene are SGHVS and FQNEAQ. CDR3 bases: TGTGCCAGCAGCTTACGAGTGGTAGCGGGAGAACGCACAGATACGCAGTATTTT. Its protein product is CASSLRVVAGERTDTQYF.

This clone was found once. The chain couples TRBV5-1 to TRBJ2-1, with TRBD1 as a possible D gene (6 bases). CDR1 and CDR2 (germline): SGHRS, YFSETQ. The V end lost 4 bases, the J end lost 8 bases, and 19 bases lay between the germline ends. This CDR3 has 15 amino acids. For the CDR3, the DNA is TGCGCCAGCAGCCCTGAGGGGGTACTGGTCGATGAGCAGTTCTTC. Translating it yields CASSPEGVLVDEQFF.

The chain recombines TRBV27 with TRBJ1-2, with D unresolved. This CDR3 has 16 residues. V was trimmed by 3 bases and J by 4 bases, leaving 18 bases between them. Germline CDR1 MNHEY, CDR2 SMNVEV (reference sequence). The CDR3 here is CASSFLSEGAGYGYTF. The CDR3 DNA follows: TGTGCCAGCAGTTTCCTATCTGAGGGCGCGGGCTATGGCTACACCTTC.

This clone was recorded once. The genes are TRBV27 and TRBJ2-5; 10 bases line up with TRBD2. The J segment lost 4 bases and the V segment lost 3 bases, leaving 5 bases of the junction unmatched. The CDR3 extends over 15 amino acids. Per germline, CDR1 MNHEY and CDR2 SMNVEV (reference sequence). Here the CDR3 reads CASSLLAGAPETQYF. CDR3 bases: TGTGCCAGCAGTTTGCTAGCGGGAGCCCCAGAGACCCAGTACTTC.

The chain carries TRBV6-1 and TRBJ1-1, with D perhaps matching TRBD1 (5 bases). Trimming pared 2 bases from V and 0 bases from J, leaving 10 bases between. CDR1 and CDR2 (germline): MNHNS, SASEGT. The CDR3 length is 15 residues. The CDR3 nucleotides are TGTGCCAGCAGTGAACAGGAGGGGATGAACACTGAAGCTTTCTTT. Protein sequence: CASSEQEGMNTEAFF.